The 21 T cell receptor delta chains below all came from one sample that was sequenced in a study of delta chains in infants with herpesvirus infections. Reverse transcription of PBMC RNA used primers specific for the gamma and delta chains. TCRdb used CATT to re-call clones from the RT-PCR reads. The sample has roughly 270 delta-chain clones, 16% seen once; the top ten hold 25% to 30%. The input for sequencing was peripheral blood, taken at time point 2 of longitudinal follow-up. All receptors come from a human donor who was a Ugandan infant, either HIV-exposed or HIV-unexposed (not recorded which).

In this sample, this clone is medium-sized (0.01 to 0.1%). This chain joins TRDV2 and TRDJ3; 12 nucleotides align to TRDD3. This CDR3 spans 19 amino acids. CDR1 GEAIGNYY and CDR2 EKD come from the germline V gene. J lost 1 base, V lost 3 bases, and 6 bases had no gene match. The CDR3 bases are TGTGCCTGTGACGTACTGGGGGATACCGGGTCCTGGGACACCCGACAGATGTTTTTC. This gives the protein CACDVLGDTGSWDTRQMFF.

To note about this clone: A read error likely explains why the TCRdb protein, taken from a much larger clone, differs from this DNA's translation at residue 5; the protein shown is translated from the DNA. The J gene is TRDJ1, the V gene TRAV38-2/DV8; 7 bases fit TRDD3. In germline, CDR1 is TSESDYY, CDR2 QEAYKQQN. The CDR3 has 19 amino acids. The CDR3 loop is CAHNPPVMTGDRRTDKLIF. The CDR3 bases are TGTGCGCATAATCCCCCCGTGATGACTGGGGACCGCCGCACCGATAAACTCATCTTT.

This clone is classed as hyperexpanded. This chain connects TRDV2 to TRDJ1; D possibly corresponds to TRDD3 (6 bases). V was cut by 0 bases and J by 2 bases, with 6 bases left in between. The CDR3 extends over 13 amino acids. Germline V gene data show CDR1 as GEAIGNYY and CDR2 as EKD. The chain's CDR3 is CACDTWGTDKLIF. CDR3 coding DNA: TGTGCCTGTGACACCTGGGGGACCGATAAACTCATCTTT.

The table lists this clone with a few counts. This likely traces to a read error, being one base from a far larger clone. The chain combines TRDV2 with TRDJ1; 8 positions agree with TRDD3. V trimming: 3 bases; J trimming: 0 bases; junction bases outside the gene matches: 8. This CDR3 region has 16 residues. CDR1 is GEAIGNYY and CDR2 is EKD in the germline V gene. The CDR3 nucleotides read TGTGCCTGTGACGCTCTGGGGGACATGTACACCGATAAACTCATCTTT. Protein: CACDALGDMYTDKLIF.

This clone has just a few counts. TCRdb attributes to this sequence the protein of a much larger clone, which differs from the DNA translation at residue 5; a read error is likely, and the protein displayed is translated from the DNA. This chain joins TRDV2 and TRDJ1, with D possibly matching TRDD3 (5 bases). CDR1 and CDR2 (germline): GEAIGNYY, EKD. The CDR3 is 13 amino acids. V was trimmed by 3 bases and J by 0 bases, leaving 7 bases between them. The CDR3 DNA sequence: TGTGCCTGTGACGCCTGGGACACCGATAAACTCATCTTT. Protein: CACDAWDTDKLIF.

In regard to this clone: This may be a read error, as it is one base from a much larger clone. At the DNA level, this CDR3 is encoded by other sequences in the same sample as well. The chain has TRDV2 and TRDJ1; 11 bases map to TRDD3. Germline CDR1 reads GEAIGNYY; CDR2 reads EKD. This CDR3 is 16 amino acids long. Unmatched junction bases numbered 3, after V lost 1 base and J lost 0 bases. CDR3 amino acids: CACDTLGDTNTDKLIF. CDR3 DNA: TGTGCCTGTGACACATTGGGGGATACGAACACCGATAAACTCATCTTT.

Only a few counts were recorded for this clone. The genes are TRDV2 and TRDJ1; 7 positions match TRDD3. The CDR3 is made up of 19 amino acids. Germline CDR1 and CDR2: GEAIGNYY and EKD. The junction had 20 bases not matched to a gene; V was cut back by 2 bases and J by 3 bases. The CDR3, as DNA: TGTGCCTGTGACATACTTACTGGGGCCATCAAACGCCCCCCCGATAAACTCATCTTT. Translating gives CACDILTGAIKRPPDKLIF.

A remark on this clone: This DNA translates differently at residue 6 from the TCRdb protein, which is that of a much larger clone; a read error is likely, and the protein shown is the DNA's own translation. The V call is TRDV2, the J call TRDJ2; D remains unclear. V lost 0 bases and J lost 0, with 7 bases in between. Germline V lookup: CDR1 GEAIGNYY, CDR2 EKD. The CDR3 runs to 15 residues. This CDR3 is CACDTMGSLTAQLFF. The CDR3 DNA sequence: TGTGCCTGTGACACCATGGGCTCTTTGACAGCACAACTCTTCTTT.

By share of the sample, this clone is large. The gene calls are TRDV2 and TRDJ1; 11 bases map to TRDD3. CDR3 size: 15 residues. V lost 3 bases and J lost 4; bases outside the gene matches: 6. Germline V lookup: CDR1 GEAIGNYY, CDR2 EKD. The CDR3 DNA is TGTGCCTGTGACCTACTGGGGGATAAAGGCGATAAACTCATCTTT. This sequence encodes CACDLLGDKGDKLIF.

This clone is categorized as large. The chain employs TRDV2 and TRDJ1; weak D call: TRDD3 (5 bases). Germline V gene sequence: CDR1 GEAIGNYY, CDR2 EKD. The CDR3 sequence is 16 residues long. The V end was cut by 2 bases, the J end by 10 bases, with 25 bases between. DNA of the CDR3: TGTGCCTGTGACAGCCTCGCTGGGACCCCCGGAGGGGGACTCATCTTT. Translation gives CACDSLAGTPGGGLIF.

This clone was observed a handful of times. The TCRdb record carries a much larger clone's protein, which differs from this DNA's translation at residue 7; a read error is the likely cause, and the protein listed here is the DNA translation. The chain carries TRDV1 and TRDJ1, with 7 bases fitting TRDD3. Trimming cost V 5 bases and J 0 bases; bases outside gene matches: 21. Germline V CDR1 and CDR2: TSWWSYY, QGS. CDR3 length: 20 amino acids. CDR3 DNA: TGTGCTCTTGGGAGTTCCGGGGCTGGGGGTCCCCTTCAGTACACCGATAAACTCATCTTT. As protein: CALGSSGAGGPLQYTDKLIF.

There are a few counts of this clone. The protein TCRdb lists belongs to a much larger clone and differs from this DNA's translation at residue 12, which points to a read error; the protein shown is made from the DNA. This chain joins TRDV2 and TRDJ1; 10 positions agree with TRDD3. Germline V gene sequence: CDR1 GEAIGNYY, CDR2 EKD. Germline trimming cut 0 bases from V and 1 base from J; bases unmatched to any gene: 10. The CDR3 is 18 residues long. DNA for the CDR3: TGTGCCTGTGACACCGTTGCCGGGGGATACGGGTGCACCGATAAACTCATCTTT. The encoded protein is CACDTVAGGYGCTDKLIF.

With regard to this clone: It may be a read error: a sequence one base away is much more abundant. The chain employs TRAV29/DV5 and TRDJ2; 11 nucleotides match TRDD3. With V trimmed by 0 bases and J by 7 bases, 29 bases remained unmatched. Germline V gives CDR1 NSMFDY, CDR2 ISSIKDK. The CDR3 totals 23 residues. The CDR3 reads CAASAWDWGIFLARPYRKAQLFF. The CDR3 DNA is TGTGCAGCAAGCGCATGGGACTGGGGGATATTTTTGGCTCGGCCCTACCGGAAAGCACAACTCTTCTTT. Full variable domain (outside the CDR3, taken from reference TRAV29/DV5 and TRDJ2): DQQVKQNSPSLSVQEGRISILNCDYTNSMFDYFLWYKKYPAEGPTFLISISSIKDKNEDGRFTVFLNKSAKHLSLHIVPSQPGDSAVYFCAASAWDWGIFLARPYRKAQLFFGKGTQLIVEP.

By frequency in the sample, this clone is hyperexpanded (1% or more). The chain uses TRDV2 and TRDJ1, with 13 bases fitting TRDD3. J was trimmed by 2 bases and V by 5 bases; bases with no gene match: 25. Per the germline V gene, CDR1 is GEAIGNYY and CDR2 is EKD. The CDR3 is 22 amino acids. CDR3 amino acids: CACAKTAFLRQTGGYGTDKLIF. The DNA of the CDR3 is TGTGCCTGTGCGAAAACGGCCTTCCTACGCCAAACTGGGGGATACGGTACCGATAAACTCATCTTT.

By share, this clone counts as large (0.1 to 1%). The chain employs TRDV2 and TRDJ1; 8 bases line up with TRDD3. The V gene end was trimmed by 1 base and the J gene end by 0 bases; junction bases not matched to a gene: 6. The germline CDR1 and CDR2 sequences are GEAIGNYY and EKD. The CDR3 sequence is 16 residues long. CDR3: CACDTLGDMYTDKLIF. The CDR3 DNA is TGTGCCTGTGACACTCTGGGGGACATGTACACCGATAAACTCATCTTT.

The genes are TRAV23/DV6 and TRDJ1; no firm D call. Germline CDR1 NTAFDY, CDR2 IRPDVSE (reference sequence). This CDR3 spans 17 amino acids. Trimming removed 6 bases from V and 0 bases from J, with 24 bases in between. The CDR3 spells CAGVRLRRPNDTDKLIF. Written as DNA, the CDR3 is TGTGCAGGGGTTAGGCTCCGGAGGCCGAACGACACCGATAAACTCATCTTT. Full variable domain (outside the CDR3, taken from reference TRAV23/DV6 and TRDJ1): QQQVKQSPQSLIVQKGGISIINCAYENTAFDYFPWYQQFPGKGPALLIAIRPDVSEKKEGRFTISFNKSAKQFSLHIMDSQPGDSATYFCAGVRLRRPNDTDKLIFGKGTRVTVEP.

This clone was seen once. No V gene call is available, although the J gene is TRDJ1. The CDR3 covers 15 residues. The CDR3 DNA is TGTGCCTCCCGGTTAGGCGGGGAACCCAACGATAAACTCATCTTT. As protein: CASRLGGEPNDKLIF.

This clone is judged large. The chain combines TRDV2 with TRDJ1, with 11 bases matching TRDD3. The CDR3 contains 16 residues. With V trimmed by 0 bases and J by 3 bases, 5 bases remained unmatched. Per the germline V gene, CDR1 is GEAIGNYY and CDR2 is EKD. The CDR3 nucleotides read TGTGCCTGTGACACCGTGGGGGATACGCAGTCCGATAAACTCATCTTT. Translating gives CACDTVGDTQSDKLIF.

Turning to this clone: This likely stems from a read error, as it lies one base from a far larger clone. At the DNA level, this CDR3 is encoded by other sequences in the same sample as well. This rearrangement joins TRAV23/DV6 to TRDJ1; 7 nucleotides align to TRDD3. CDR1 is NTAFDY and CDR2 is IRPDVSE in the germline V gene (reference sequence). The CDR3 is 19 amino acids. Here the CDR3 DNA reads TGTGCCGTGGACATCGAGACTGTTTCCCCGACTGGGGTCTGGGGAAGACTCATCTTT. Protein: CAVDIETVSPTGVWGRLIF.

This clone is labeled as large. The V and J genes are TRDV2 and TRDJ3; perhaps TRDD3 as D (6 bases). V was clipped by 0 bases and J by 0 bases, with 11 bases between them. The CDR3 is 18 residues long. From germline, CDR1 is GEAIGNYY and CDR2 EKD. The CDR3, as DNA: TGTGCCTGTGACACCGCTGGGGTTAGCTCCTGGGACACCCGACAGATGTTTTTC. This encodes CACDTAGVSSWDTRQMFF.

The V call is TRDV3, the J call TRDJ1, with D tentatively TRDD2 (5 bases). There are 16 residues in the CDR3. The ends were cut back, 2 bases at V and 0 bases at J, with 19 bases in the middle. Germline V gene data show CDR1 as TVYSNPD and CDR2 as GDNSRS (reference sequence). CDR3 bases: TGTGCCTTTTCATCCTTCTGGCGGTCGTACACCGATAAACTCATCTTT. It is translated as CAFSSFWRSYTDKLIF.